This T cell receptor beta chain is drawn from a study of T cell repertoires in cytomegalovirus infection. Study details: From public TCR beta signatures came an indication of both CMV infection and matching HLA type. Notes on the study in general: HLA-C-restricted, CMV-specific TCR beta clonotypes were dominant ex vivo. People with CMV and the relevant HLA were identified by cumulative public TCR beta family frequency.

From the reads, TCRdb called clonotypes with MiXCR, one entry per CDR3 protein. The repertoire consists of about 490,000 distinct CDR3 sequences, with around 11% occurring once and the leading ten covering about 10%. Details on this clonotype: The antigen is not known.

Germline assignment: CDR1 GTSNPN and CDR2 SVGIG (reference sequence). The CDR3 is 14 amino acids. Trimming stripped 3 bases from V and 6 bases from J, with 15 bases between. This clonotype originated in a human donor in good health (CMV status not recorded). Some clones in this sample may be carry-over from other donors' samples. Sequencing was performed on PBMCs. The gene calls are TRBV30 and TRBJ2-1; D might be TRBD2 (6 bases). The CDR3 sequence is CAWSGSFPGNEQFF. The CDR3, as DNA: TGTGCCTGGAGCGGGAGTTTCCCTGGCAATGAGCAGTTCTTC. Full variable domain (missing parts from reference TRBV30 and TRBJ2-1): SQTIHQWPATLVQPVGSPLSLECTVEGTSNPNLYWYRQAAGRGLQLLFYSVGIGQISSEVPQNLSASRPQDRQFILSSKKLLLSDSGFYLCAWSGSFPGNEQFFGPGTRLTVL.